A selection of T cell receptor beta chains follows, all from one sample in a study of shared T cell receptors in the human thymus. Sequencing was performed with immunoSEQ multiplex PCR; in TCRdb, only in-frame clones are kept and a portion is missing. The data show 700,000 or so clones, roughly 88% seen once. The sample was also reused in another study, on human thymus T cells.

The sequencing input was thymocytes. Source of these receptors: a girl younger than two with a congenital heart defect. The CDR3 runs from the conserved cysteine through the conserved F or W. Fields, in order: clone size, D gene, V gene, J gene, CDR3 DNA, CDR3 protein. D genes are given only for firm matches. Clone size, where shown, is once, few, many, or a class for clones that have expanded.

>.|.|TRBV4-2|TRBJ2-3
TGTGCCAGCAGCCAAGATAAGCCCTCTCGTGCCACTAGCACAGATACGCAGTATTTT
CASSQDKPSRATSTDTQYF
>.|TRBD2|TRBV15|TRBJ2-1
TGTGCCACCAGCCCCGGGGTAGCGGGGGGGAATAACAATGAGCAGTTCTTC
CATSPGVAGGNNNEQFF
>few|.|TRBV7-9|TRBJ2-5
TGTGCCAGCAGCTTGTTTCTGCAAGAGACCCAGTACTTC
CASSLFLQETQYF
>.|.|TRBV11-1|TRBJ2-7
TGTGCCAGCAGCCGATTACAGGGGAGGGAGCAGTACTTC
CASSRLQGREQYF
>.|.|TRBV27|TRBJ2-7
TGTGCCAGCAGTGGGGCTTTCTCCTACGAGCAGTACTTC
CASSGAFSYEQYF
>.|TRBD2|TRBV7-4|TRBJ2-5
TGTGCCAGCAGCTTAGTTTCGGTACTAGCGGAACAAGAGACCCAGTACTTC
CASSLVSVLAEQETQYF
>.|TRBD1|TRBV29-1|TRBJ2-4
TGCAGCGTTGAAGCGGCTGCGGCAGGGGGCGCAACCAAAAACATTCAGTACTTC
CSVEAAAAGGATKNIQYF
>.|TRBD1|TRBV18|TRBJ1-6
TGTGCCAGCTCACCATTTATACAGGGGGCTCCTGCCGACCTTAATTCACCCCTCCACTTT
CASSPFIQGAPADLNSPLHF
>.|.|TRBV11-2|TRBJ1-2
TGTGCCAGCAGCTTAGGGAAAGGGGGTGACTATGGCTACACCTTC
CASSLGKGGDYGYTF
>.|TRBD1|TRBV6-5|TRBJ1-5
TGTGCCAGCAGTTACTCGGGGGACAGGGTCCAGCCCCAGCATTTT
CASSYSGDRVQPQHF
>.|TRBD1|TRBV2|TRBJ2-7
TGTGCCAGCAGACAGGGGTTCTCCTACGAGCAGTACTTC
CASRQGFSYEQYF
>.|.|TRBV6-1|TRBJ1-2
TGTGCCAGCGTGCGGGGGAGCGGGGGCTACACCTTC
CASVRGSGGYTF
>.|TRBD1|TRBV4-1|TRBJ1-5
TGCGCCAGCAGCCCAAGGTGGGACAGGATCAATCAGCCCCAGCATTTT
CASSPRWDRINQPQHF
>.|.|TRBV5-5|TRBJ2-2
TGTGCCAGCAGCCCGCAGGGGTCGAACACCGGGGAGCTGTTTTTT
CASSPQGSNTGELFF
>.|.|TRBV7-9|TRBJ1-1
TGTGCCAGCAGCTCCTCCGACATTGGCCCCGGCACACACACTGAAGCTTTCTTT
CASSSSDIGPGTHTEAFF
>.|TRBD1|TRBV5-5|TRBJ1-1
TGTGCCAGCAGCTTTCGGTCGACAGGGAACGACACTGAAGCTTTCTTT
CASSFRSTGNDTEAFF
>.|TRBD1|TRBV2|TRBJ1-1
TGTGCCAGCAACGGGACAGGGCCGAACACTGAAGCTTTCTTT
CASNGTGPNTEAFF
>.|TRBD1|TRBV6-6|TRBJ2-7
TGTGCCAGCAGTTGCCACCGGGACAGTCGTTACGAGCAGTACTTC
CASSCHRDSRYEQYF
>.|TRBD1|TRBV7-8|TRBJ2-7
TGTGCCAGCAGGCCCCGTCCGGGACAGGGGGCCTACGAGCAGTACTTC
CASRPRPGQGAYEQYF
>.|.|TRBV30|TRBJ1-4
TGTGCCTGGAGTATGGTGGAGGAAAAACTGTTTTTT
CAWSMVEEKLFF
>.|.|TRBV28|TRBJ1-2
TGTGCCAGCAGTTTGGGCAGGGATGGCTATGGCTACACCTTC
CASSLGRDGYGYTF
>.|.|TRBV5-8|TRBJ1-2
TGTGCCAGCAGCCGAAGTTCGGGTGGTGATGGCTACACCTTC
CASSRSSGGDGYTF
>.|TRBD1|TRBV10-3|TRBJ1-2
TGTGCCATCAGTGAAGTGGGACAGGGGGACTACACCTTC
CAISEVGQGDYTF
>.|TRBD1|TRBV6-1|TRBJ1-5
TGTGCCAGCAGTGAAGAGAACAGGGGGCTCCGGCAGCCCCAGCATTTT
CASSEENRGLRQPQHF
>.|TRBD1|TRBV5-1|TRBJ2-3
TGCGCCAGCAGCCGGACAGGGGTAGCAAGGGATACGCAGTATTTT
CASSRTGVARDTQYF
>.|.|TRBV6-5|TRBJ1-6
TGTGCCAGCAGTTACGGGGGAGCGGGAGCCAATTCACCCCTCCACTTT
CASSYGGAGANSPLHF
>.|TRBD1|TRBV19|TRBJ1-2
TGTGCCAGTACGCCCCTTTACAGGGGGCCCGACTATGGCTACACCTTC
CASTPLYRGPDYGYTF
>.|.|TRBV19|TRBJ1-6
TGTGCCAGCGGGAGACCAAGAAATTCCCCCCTCCACTTT
CASGRPRNSPLHF
>.|TRBD1|TRBV7-6|TRBJ1-5
TGTGCCAGCAGTTCAGACAGGGGACCCAATCAGCCCCAGCATTTT
CASSSDRGPNQPQHF
>.|.|TRBV7-8|TRBJ2-7
TGTGCCAGCAGCTTAGGGGTACGGAGCGAGCAGTACTTC
CASSLGVRSEQYF
>.|.|TRBV7-2|TRBJ1-2
TGTGCCAGCAGCAAACAGGGACCCGACTATGGCTACACCTTC
CASSKQGPDYGYTF
>.|TRBD1|TRBV4-3|TRBJ1-2
TGCGCCAGCAGCCAAGAAGGAAACGGCGAGGCAGGGGGCGCAGATGGCTACACCTTC
CASSQEGNGEAGGADGYTF
>.|TRBD1|TRBV6-5|TRBJ1-1
TGTGCCAGCAGTTACTCCTTCACAGGGGGGAGGACTGAAGCTTTCTTT
CASSYSFTGGRTEAFF
>.|.|TRBV13|TRBJ2-3
TGTGCCAGCAGCTTAGTCCCCTCGATAGACACAGATACGCAGTATTTT
CASSLVPSIDTDTQYF
>.|.|TRBV4-1|TRBJ2-3
TGCGCCAGCAGCCCCGACTACGCAGATACGCAGTATTTT
CASSPDYADTQYF
>.|.|TRBV6-1|TRBJ1-5
TGTGCCAGCAGTGAAGCTAGGGAGAGCAATCAGCCCCAGCATTTT
CASSEARESNQPQHF
>.|TRBD2|TRBV27|TRBJ2-7
TGTGCCAGCGGAGGGGGGACTAGCGGGGGGAGCGAGCAGTACTTC
CASGGGTSGGSEQYF
>few|.|TRBV27|TRBJ1-2
TGTGCCAGCAGTTTATTTGGCCAGGGAAGCCTCTATGGCTACACCTTC
CASSLFGQGSLYGYTF
>.|.|TRBV27|TRBJ2-7
TGTGCCAGCAGTTTAAATAGTCGGCAGGATCGCGACGAGCAGTACTTC
CASSLNSRQDRDEQYF
>few|.|TRBV19|TRBJ1-4
TGTGCCACGGCGGAGGGGGGGTCGAAAGAAAAACTGTTTTTT
CATAEGGSKEKLFF
>.|.|TRBV4-1|TRBJ1-5
TGCGCCAGCAGCCAAGATGAAGCGGCCAGGAGGCCCCAGCATTTT
CASSQDEAARRPQHF
>once|TRBD1|TRBV12-5|TRBJ1-5
TGTGCTAGTGGTTCAAGACAGGGATATAGCAATCAGCCCCAGCATTTT
CASGSRQGYSNQPQHF
>.|.|TRBV7-2|TRBJ1-2
TGTGCCAGCAGCGGGGGCAGGGCCCCCTTTAACTATGGCTACACCTTC
CASSGGRAPFNYGYTF
>.|TRBD1|TRBV14|TRBJ2-2
TGTGCCAGCAGCCAAGAGGGGCAGACAGGGGGATTACTTACCGGGGAGCTGTTTTTT
CASSQEGQTGGLLTGELFF
>.|.|TRBV27|TRBJ2-5
TGTGCCAGCAGTTTAAACCTAGCCAGAGGGGAGACCCAGTACTTC
CASSLNLARGETQYF
>.|.|TRBV5-6|TRBJ2-5
TGTGCCAGCAGCCGCGCGCAGGGAGGTCCACAAGAGACCCAGTACTTC
CASSRAQGGPQETQYF
>.|.|TRBV5-6|TRBJ1-2
TGTGCCAGCAGCTTGCTAGCTAACTATGGCTACACCTTC
CASSLLANYGYTF
>.|.|TRBV5-1|TRBJ2-7
TGCGCCAGCAGGAGGGCAGGAACCTCCTACGAGCAGTACTTC
CASRRAGTSYEQYF
>.|TRBD1|TRBV28|TRBJ2-5
TGTGCCAGCAGTTTAACCGGACAGGGGATGGAGACCCAGTACTTC
CASSLTGQGMETQYF